One and the same sample provided the 7 T cell receptor beta chains below, sequenced in a study of OX40 agonist ivuxolimab in advanced cancers. TCRdb's copy holds only in-frame clones and misses some; the assay was immunoSEQ multiplex PCR. The table lists under 70,000 clones, 85% to 90% of them singletons. This sample comprised CD4+ or CD8+ T cells sorted from blood, obtained in a trial of the OX40 agonist ivuxolimab. These receptor sequences come from an adult with an advanced solid tumor such as melanoma, head and neck, liver or kidney cancer.

CDR3 in DNA: TGTGCCAGCAGCTTCCTTACGGGAGACCTTTCCTACGAGCAGTACTTC. Translating gives CASSFLTGDLSYEQYF. V gene TRBV5-4 combines with J gene TRBJ2-7; maybe TRBD2 (6 bases). V lost 2 bases to trimming and J lost 1 base, with 16 bases between them. CDR1 SGHNT and CDR2 YYREEE come from the germline V gene (reference sequence). CDR3 length: 16 residues.

This clone was detected only once. V gene TRBV10-2 combines with J gene TRBJ2-7; 13 bases are a match to TRBD2. Germline V gene sequence: CDR1 WSHSY, CDR2 SAAADI. This CDR3 is built from 12 residues. CDR3 sequence reads: CALLAGGREQYF. DNA of the CDR3: TGCGCGCTACTAGCGGGAGGGAGAGAGCAGTACTTC.

In this sample, this clone is medium-sized (0.01 to 0.1%). The chain carries TRBV5-5 and TRBJ2-1; 12 bases are a match to TRBD2. Losses at the gene ends were 1 base for V and 7 bases for J; bases not matched to a gene: 12. CDR1 SGHKS and CDR2 YYEKEE come from the germline V gene (reference sequence). The CDR3 is 18 residues long. DNA of the CDR3: TGTGCCAGCAGCTTGAGAAAGACGACTAGCGGGAGCGGTAATGAGCAGTTCTTC. This translates into CASSLRKTTSGSGNEQFF.

This chain links TRBV19 with TRBJ1-5; tentatively, D is TRBD1 (6 bases). From germline, CDR1 is LNHDA and CDR2 SQIVND (reference sequence). This CDR3 is 15 amino acids long. Trimming took off 4 bases at V and 1 base at J, with 11 bases between the two ends. CDR3 DNA sequence: TGTGCCAGTAGTACAGGGGCTCGGAGCAATCAGCCCCAGCATTTT. Encoded protein: CASSTGARSNQPQHF.

This chain joins TRBV7-6 and TRBJ1-2, with D perhaps matching TRBD1 (6 bases). Trimming pared 1 base from V and 6 bases from J, leaving 15 bases between. The CDR3 runs to 15 residues. CDR1 is SGHVS and CDR2 is FNYEAQ in the germline V gene. This chain's CDR3 is CASSLGVLQGDGYTF. The CDR3 DNA sequence: TGTGCCAGCAGCTTAGGGGTACTACAGGGCGATGGCTACACCTTC.

This chain connects TRBV4-3 to TRBJ1-5; D is uncertain. The germline gives CDR1 LGHNA, CDR2 YSLEER. Between the trimmed V and J ends, which lost 1 base and 3 bases, there was a span of 10 bases. This CDR3 contains 15 residues. For the CDR3, the DNA is TGCGCCAGCAGCCAAGTAACGGGGTCCAATCAGCCCCAGCATTTT. It translates to CASSQVTGSNQPQHF.

The chain employs TRBV6-6 and TRBJ2-7; no firm D call. The V and J ends lost 5 bases and 9 bases respectively, with 17 bases between them. CDR1 is MNHNY and CDR2 is SVGAGI in the germline V gene (reference sequence). The CDR3 runs 13 residues. The CDR3 region has the DNA TGTGCCAGCAGTCACCCGCTAGAACGAGGGCAGTACTTC. Encoded protein: CASSHPLERGQYF.